Listed below are T cell receptor beta chains from one sample, sequenced in a study of cytotoxic CD8 clonotypes in ibrutinib-treated CLL. Clones were sequenced by immunoSEQ multiplex PCR, and TCRdb holds only the in-frame ones, with some missing. This sample has roughly 42,000 clones, with 65% to 70% found just once. The sequences come from PBMCs, collected after 24 months of ibrutinib treatment. All receptors derive from a human donor with chronic lymphocytic leukemia. The CDR3 runs from the conserved cysteine through the conserved F or W. Fields, in order: V gene, clone size, D gene, J gene, CDR3 protein, CDR3 DNA. The D gene is left open where the match is weak. Clone size is stated in some rows and not others, as once, few, many or a class when expanded.

v_gene: TRBV7-8
abundance: -
d_gene: -
j_gene: TRBJ1-2
CDR3aa: CASSLAPRMNYGYTF
CDR3nt: TGTGCCAGCAGCTTAGCTCCCAGGATGAACTATGGCTACACCTTC

v_gene: TRBV7-2
abundance: -
d_gene: TRBD1
j_gene: TRBJ1-2
CDR3aa: CASSASGTGVYGYTF
CDR3nt: TGTGCCAGCAGCGCCTCCGGGACAGGGGTCTATGGCTACACCTTC

v_gene: TRBV28
abundance: few
d_gene: -
j_gene: TRBJ1-2
CDR3aa: CASSGQLYGYTF
CDR3nt: TGTGCCAGCAGCGGACAGCTGTATGGCTACACCTTC

v_gene: TRBV18
abundance: -
d_gene: TRBD1
j_gene: TRBJ2-2
CDR3aa: CASSTGTDTGELFF
CDR3nt: TGTGCCAGCTCAACCGGGACAGACACCGGGGAGCTGTTTTTT

v_gene: TRBV30
abundance: -
d_gene: -
j_gene: TRBJ1-5
CDR3aa: CAWSPTGNQPQHF
CDR3nt: TGTGCCTGGAGTCCCACAGGTAATCAGCCCCAGCATTTT

v_gene: TRBV5-1
abundance: few
d_gene: TRBD1
j_gene: TRBJ2-7
CDR3aa: CASSLSVTGQGYEQYF
CDR3nt: TGCGCCAGCAGCTTGAGTGTGACCGGACAGGGCTACGAGCAGTACTTC

v_gene: TRBV27
abundance: -
d_gene: -
j_gene: TRBJ2-1
CDR3aa: CASSPGGYSSYNEQFF
CDR3nt: TGTGCCAGCAGTCCCGGAGGGTACAGCTCCTACAATGAGCAGTTCTTC

v_gene: TRBV12-5
abundance: -
d_gene: -
j_gene: TRBJ1-6
CDR3aa: CASVRAPPYSPLHF
CDR3nt: TGTGCTAGTGTACGGGCCCCTCCTTATTCACCCCTCCACTTT

v_gene: TRBV7-3
abundance: -
d_gene: TRBD2
j_gene: TRBJ2-7
CDR3aa: CASSPSGRGDEQYF
CDR3nt: TGTGCCAGCAGTCCTAGCGGGAGGGGCGACGAGCAGTACTTC

v_gene: TRBV5-4
abundance: -
d_gene: TRBD1
j_gene: TRBJ1-2
CDR3aa: CASSLATGAHNYGYTF
CDR3nt: TGTGCCAGCAGCTTGGCGACAGGGGCCCATAACTATGGCTACACCTTC

v_gene: TRBV4-2
abundance: -
d_gene: TRBD2
j_gene: TRBJ2-7
CDR3aa: CASSQDSDSGVYEQYF
CDR3nt: TGTGCCAGCAGCCAAGATTCTGACAGCGGGGTCTACGAGCAGTACTTC

v_gene: TRBV11-2
abundance: -
d_gene: TRBD2
j_gene: TRBJ2-7
CDR3aa: CASSPQGLAGIEQYF
CDR3nt: TGTGCCAGCAGCCCTCAGGGACTAGCGGGAATTGAGCAGTACTTC

v_gene: TRBV2
abundance: few
d_gene: -
j_gene: TRBJ2-3
CDR3aa: CASRDPGTDTQYF
CDR3nt: TGTGCCAGCAGGGACCCGGGGACAGATACGCAGTATTTT

v_gene: TRBV28
abundance: -
d_gene: TRBD2
j_gene: TRBJ2-7
CDR3aa: CASSSRLAGYEQYF
CDR3nt: TGTGCCAGCAGTTCCCGACTAGCGGGCTACGAGCAGTACTTC

v_gene: TRBV27
abundance: -
d_gene: TRBD1
j_gene: TRBJ1-4
CDR3aa: CASRPGTGGSGEKLFF
CDR3nt: TGTGCCAGCAGGCCCGGGACAGGGGGCTCGGGTGAAAAACTGTTTTTT

v_gene: TRBV2
abundance: many
d_gene: TRBD1
j_gene: TRBJ1-4
CDR3aa: CASSGDSGNEKLFF
CDR3nt: TGTGCCAGCAGCGGGGACAGTGGTAATGAAAAACTGTTTTTT

v_gene: TRBV5-1
abundance: -
d_gene: -
j_gene: TRBJ2-2
CDR3aa: CASSSQGGSVTGELFF
CDR3nt: TGCGCCAGCAGCTCCCAAGGGGGAAGCGTGACCGGGGAGCTGTTTTTT

v_gene: TRBV30
abundance: -
d_gene: -
j_gene: TRBJ2-2
CDR3aa: CAWRDTGELFF
CDR3nt: TGTGCCTGGAGGGATACCGGGGAGCTGTTTTTT

v_gene: TRBV6-5
abundance: -
d_gene: TRBD1
j_gene: TRBJ2-7
CDR3aa: CASSSIGQGGEQYF
CDR3nt: TGTGCCAGCAGTTCAATCGGACAGGGGGGCGAGCAGTACTTC

v_gene: TRBV4-2
abundance: many
d_gene: -
j_gene: TRBJ2-4
CDR3aa: CASSQLGDQNIQYF
CDR3nt: TGTGCCAGCAGCCAACTTGGGGACCAAAACATTCAGTACTTC

v_gene: TRBV15
abundance: few
d_gene: TRBD1
j_gene: TRBJ2-7
CDR3aa: CATSRGGTAAYEQYF
CDR3nt: TGTGCCACCAGCAGAGGAGGGACAGCAGCCTACGAGCAGTACTTC

v_gene: TRBV27
abundance: -
d_gene: TRBD1
j_gene: TRBJ1-5
CDR3aa: CASSMGTAGRPQHF
CDR3nt: TGTGCCAGCAGTATGGGGACAGCGGGGCGGCCCCAGCATTTT

v_gene: TRBV7-8
abundance: -
d_gene: -
j_gene: TRBJ1-2
CDR3aa: CASSQEWKDYGYTF
CDR3nt: TGTGCCAGCAGCCAGGAGTGGAAGGACTATGGCTACACCTTC

v_gene: TRBV19
abundance: -
d_gene: -
j_gene: TRBJ2-6
CDR3aa: CASSPTDRTSGANVLTF
CDR3nt: TGTGCCAGTAGTCCAACCGACAGGACCTCTGGGGCCAACGTCCTGACTTTC

v_gene: TRBV19
abundance: -
d_gene: -
j_gene: TRBJ1-2
CDR3aa: CASSIGGRNYGYTF
CDR3nt: TGTGCCAGTAGTATAGGCGGCCGAAACTATGGCTACACCTTC

v_gene: TRBV7-2
abundance: once
d_gene: -
j_gene: TRBJ2-1
CDR3aa: CASSETLWEQFF
CDR3nt: TGTGCCAGCAGCGAGACACTTTGGGAGCAGTTCTTC

v_gene: TRBV10-1
abundance: few
d_gene: -
j_gene: TRBJ2-3
CDR3aa: CASSPPFTDTQYF
CDR3nt: TGCGCCAGCAGTCCCCCCTTCACGGATACGCAGTATTTT

v_gene: TRBV9
abundance: -
d_gene: -
j_gene: TRBJ1-6
CDR3aa: CASSEQGRGSPLHF
CDR3nt: TGTGCCAGCAGCGAACAGGGAAGGGGATCACCCCTCCACTTT

v_gene: TRBV11-2
abundance: -
d_gene: -
j_gene: TRBJ2-1
CDR3aa: CAILMIGNEQFF
CDR3nt: TGTGCCATCCTGATGATTGGCAATGAGCAGTTCTTC

v_gene: TRBV7-2
abundance: few
d_gene: TRBD1
j_gene: TRBJ2-7
CDR3aa: CASSFGQGDTYEQYF
CDR3nt: TGTGCTAGCAGCTTTGGACAGGGGGACACCTACGAGCAGTACTTC

v_gene: TRBV18
abundance: -
d_gene: -
j_gene: TRBJ2-7
CDR3aa: CASSPIGGGPYEQYF
CDR3nt: TGTGCCAGCTCACCGATAGGGGGGGGACCCTACGAGCAGTACTTC

v_gene: TRBV5-6
abundance: few
d_gene: TRBD2
j_gene: TRBJ2-7
CDR3aa: CASSWRGGPRSYEQYF
CDR3nt: TGTGCCAGCAGCTGGCGGGGGGGGCCCCGCTCCTACGAGCAGTACTTC

v_gene: TRBV5-4
abundance: -
d_gene: -
j_gene: TRBJ2-7
CDR3aa: CASSLDNSYEQYF
CDR3nt: TGTGCCAGCAGCTTGGACAACTCCTACGAGCAGTACTTC

v_gene: TRBV27
abundance: -
d_gene: -
j_gene: TRBJ2-3
CDR3aa: CASSFSGLTDTQYF
CDR3nt: TGTGCCAGCAGTTTTAGCGGTCTCACAGATACGCAGTATTTT

v_gene: TRBV2
abundance: -
d_gene: -
j_gene: TRBJ2-3
CDR3aa: CASSVGNTQYF
CDR3nt: TGTGCCAGCAGTGTTGGGAATACGCAGTATTTT

v_gene: TRBV6-1
abundance: -
d_gene: -
j_gene: TRBJ1-3
CDR3aa: CASSVQGLGNTIYF
CDR3nt: TGTGCCAGCAGTGTACAGGGTCTCGGAAACACCATATATTTT

v_gene: TRBV28
abundance: -
d_gene: -
j_gene: TRBJ1-2
CDR3aa: CASSLAGTNGYTF
CDR3nt: TGTGCCAGCAGTTTAGCGGGCACCAATGGCTACACCTTC

v_gene: TRBV4-1
abundance: few
d_gene: -
j_gene: TRBJ2-5
CDR3aa: CASSQEALGRTQYF
CDR3nt: TGCGCCAGCAGCCAAGAAGCCCTGGGAAGAACCCAGTACTTC

v_gene: TRBV4-1
abundance: few
d_gene: TRBD2
j_gene: TRBJ2-7
CDR3aa: CASSQAPRGYEQYF
CDR3nt: TGCGCCAGCAGCCAAGCCCCGCGGGGGTACGAGCAGTACTTC

v_gene: TRBV11-1
abundance: -
d_gene: -
j_gene: TRBJ1-2
CDR3aa: CASSSRVPPGTGEEGYTF
CDR3nt: TGTGCCAGCAGCTCCCGAGTCCCCCCCGGGACGGGGGAGGAGGGCTACACCTTC

v_gene: TRBV28
abundance: -
d_gene: TRBD2
j_gene: TRBJ2-1
CDR3aa: CASRLAGGYNEQFF
CDR3nt: TGTGCCAGCAGGCTAGCGGGGGGCTACAATGAGCAGTTCTTC

v_gene: TRBV5-1
abundance: -
d_gene: -
j_gene: TRBJ2-1
CDR3aa: CASGQANEQFF
CDR3nt: TGCGCCAGCGGACAAGCGAATGAGCAGTTCTTC

v_gene: TRBV27
abundance: few
d_gene: TRBD1
j_gene: TRBJ1-1
CDR3aa: CASSRTGVTEAFF
CDR3nt: TGTGCCAGCAGTAGGACAGGGGTCACTGAAGCTTTCTTT

v_gene: TRBV5-1
abundance: -
d_gene: -
j_gene: TRBJ2-7
CDR3aa: CASSFRDTFYEQYF
CDR3nt: TGCGCCAGCAGCTTCCGGGACACATTCTACGAGCAGTACTTC

v_gene: TRBV18
abundance: once
d_gene: TRBD1
j_gene: TRBJ2-5
CDR3aa: CASSPDRGPDPFHF
CDR3nt: TGTGCCAGCTCGCCTGACAGGGGGCCGGACCCCTTCCACTTC

v_gene: TRBV7-2
abundance: -
d_gene: TRBD2
j_gene: TRBJ2-7
CDR3aa: CASSSRMTSWYEQYF
CDR3nt: TGTGCCAGCAGCTCCCGTATGACTAGCTGGTACGAGCAGTACTTC

v_gene: TRBV2
abundance: -
d_gene: -
j_gene: TRBJ2-7
CDR3aa: CASSEFYEQYF
CDR3nt: TGTGCCAGCAGTGAATTCTACGAGCAGTACTTC